This TCR beta chain was sequenced for a study of cytomegalovirus exposure and HLA in healthy donors (dated 2017 in TCRdb). Some background on the complete study: In an earlier analysis of roughly 590 of the donors, 250 to 350 Gb of sequence data and 90 million to 120 million unique TCR beta sequences from about 190 million T cells were reported. An early release covering over 500 HLA-typed donors comprised 250 to 350 gigabases of sequencing data and roughly 85 million unique TCR sequences. The genetic ancestry cluster associated with self-reported Caucasian donors included about 84% of the roughly 380 genotyped donors. The study aimed to test whether signatures of past pathogen exposure could be identified by cataloging public T cell receptors. The study used immunosequencing to profile the T cell repertoires of some 600 subjects and linked those repertoires to cytomegalovirus serostatus. In addition to the first cohort of approximately 670 subjects, a separate validation cohort of 120 different subjects was used. High-throughput TCR immunosequencing, statistical association of individual TCRs with disease status, and machine learning were combined to predict cytomegalovirus infection status. A later analysis re-examined previously published TCR beta repertoires from 600 to 700 donors and added high-resolution HLA genotyping to investigate patterns of TCR occurrence. The later analysis used no new phenotypic data to find candidate immune exposures, relying instead on TCR beta sequences and their occurrence across donors. To decide whether each TCR beta V gene segment behaved as functional or pseudogenic, an earlier analysis of 587 of the donors relied on high-throughput TCR beta sequencing. Donor age, sex, ethnicity and CMV serostatus were compiled alongside the repertoire data. A later genetic analysis used genome-wide SNP genotypes for about three fifths of the 666 donors, treating that subset as a discovery cohort. Every discovery cohort repertoire had been produced on one sequencing platform. Both class I and class II loci were covered by HLA typing, at four-digit resolution. Typing coverage differed by locus: A, B, C, DRB1 and DQB1 were typed in about 620-640 donors, DQA1 in 500 to 550, DPA1 in 600 to 610, and DPB1 in approximately 450. A handful of DR-DQ haplotypes were handled as single units for association and clustering because linkage in the cohort was strong. Among some 410 genotyped donors of the cohort, an average of approximately 240,000 unique TCR beta nucleotide sequences were sequenced per donor, about a sixth of them non-productive. The full study reports these points: Cytomegalovirus status was reported to be diagnosed by the classifier with high specificity and sensitivity in both the original and validation cohorts. The study gave a list of 150 to 200 TCR beta chains associated with cytomegalovirus. Specific HLA alleles were associated with around 18,000 TCR beta sequences at a false discovery rate of 0.05 in a later analysis. A later analysis found that TCR association rates varied across HLA loci, with DRB1 alleles showing the most associated TCRs and HLA-C alleles the fewest. In a later analysis, several top co-occurrence clusters were reported to appear linked to parvovirus B19, influenza, CMV and Epstein-Barr virus. In an earlier analysis of some 550 of the donors, most TCR beta V segments were observed in productive rearrangements about 87% or about 30% of the time, broadly matching IMGT annotations. The presence/absence analyses assumed that sequencing depth was roughly uniform across donors, and that assumption may not be true. Only TCR beta chains were sequenced in this cohort, and the absence of alpha or paired-chain data limited detectable features. In a later analysis, HLA-associated TCR beta chains showed more clonal expansion and lower generation probabilities than non-associated chains that were equally common. A later genetic analysis reported fewer N-insertions in productive TCRs among donors in an Asian-associated ancestry cluster than the approximately 700-donor mean. Because counts were too low, seventeen rarely observed V segments, including chromosome 9 orphons, were excluded from the earlier analysis of several hundred of the donors. The only immune exposure information available for the cohort was CMV serostatus. Correlated functional status among segregating V segments might be attributable to linkage disequilibrium, but an unknown experimental factor could not be ruled out. A few of the identified cytomegalovirus-associated TCR beta chains were confirmed in vitro to be specific for cytomegalovirus antigens. V-gene and J-gene trimming of TCR beta chains was associated with a missense DCLRE1C variant in a later genetic analysis, and the association was replicated in an independent cohort. A further reported finding was that TCR beta sequences accurately predicted the HLA-A and HLA-B alleles for most subjects in the first cohort. According to a later analysis, most CMV-associated TCR beta chains appeared to be HLA-restricted, and the HLA associations seemed to be driven largely by CMV exposure. Because HLA typing was missing for some donors at each locus, association tests included only the typed subset. Strong co-occurrence of HLA alleles, especially DR and DQ, made assigning TCR associations to individual alleles difficult. It was suggested by the authors that the approach could potentially be generalized to other disease states and immunological phenotypes. Most TCR sequences were observed very rarely across donors, whereas some public TCRs were present in many individuals. A cluster of highly shared sequence variants was judged likely to represent a technical artifact of the sequencing pipeline.

The cohort comprised fewer than 700 healthy bone marrow donors. All cohort members were sampled while nominally healthy, although unrecorded immune exposures were likely present. The donor was CMV seronegative and was included in the group of under 450 seronegative cohort members. A peripheral blood sample was provided by each donor, and peripheral blood mononuclear cells were used for TCR beta sequencing. Genomic DNA was extracted from the blood cell samples with the Qiagen DNeasy Blood Extraction Kit. Regarding this clone: Which antigen it targets is not known. No quality values exist for individual bases; no much larger clone is one base distant.

Receptors were amplified or captured by the immunoSEQ multiplex PCR assay. For the multiplex PCR, a mixture combining 60 forward primers for TCR Vbeta segments and 13 reverse primers for TCR Jbeta segments was used. Amplification of the CDR3 region of rearranged TCR beta genes was performed with a multiplex PCR assay on genomic DNA. The amplified TCR beta libraries were sequenced on the Illumina HiSeq System as 87-base-pair reads. From the authors' description of their analysis: In a later analysis, 77 million or so unique TCR beta chains were counted across the approximately 640 repertoires, and roughly 10 million of these chains were shared by at least two donors. To remove PCR and sequencing errors, raw reads were error-corrected and collapsed into unique sequences using a nearest-neighbor algorithm that merged closely related sequences. CDR3 sequences were aligned to IMGT reference sequences to assign V, D and J gene segments. For a sequence to be retained, a match of at least six nucleotides was required to both a V gene segment and a J gene segment. A rearrangement counted as productive if the CDR3 had no stop codons and remained in frame with V and J, and every other rearrangement counted as non-productive. CDR3 was defined by IMGT convention, running from the second conserved V-encoded cysteine to the conserved J-encoded phenylalanine. Sequences without an unambiguous match to a single V gene segment were excluded from the earlier analysis of approximately 560 of the donors. An earlier analysis of some 610 of the donors called V segments functional above 56.7% productive rearrangements and segregating when the between-donor standard deviation exceeded 5%. A statistical classification framework was developed to diagnose cytomegalovirus status using the catalog of TCR beta chain sequences. A later analysis assigned V and J genes by comparing TCR nucleotide sequences with IMGT/GENE-DB human TR gene sequences. A later analysis assigned CDR3 sequences and most-parsimonious VDJ recombination scenarios with the TCRdist pipeline. In a later analysis, each TCR beta chain was defined by its CDR3 amino acid sequence together with its V-gene family, and reads lacking a unique V-gene family were excluded. A later analysis removed 592 highly shared, low-generation-probability nucleotide sequences to deal with suspected cross-contamination and a sequencing artifact. In a later analysis, a clonal expansion index was calculated for each public chain from normalized within-repertoire ranks of inferred template counts. Generation probabilities in a later analysis came from a VDJ recombination model fitted to out-of-frame rearrangements, and those results were checked against IGoR. In a later analysis, TCR-TCR, TCR-HLA and TCR-CMV co-occurrence was scored with hypergeometric tests, and a repertoire-size bias correction was applied to TCR pairs. In a later analysis, false discovery rates were estimated by permuting HLA or CMV assignments 20 times. A later analysis grouped co-occurring TCRs with DBSCAN, adding TCRdist sequence similarity when clustering within HLA-allele-positive subsets. For co-occurrence clustering, repertoires with fewer than 30,000 or more than 120,000 public chains were excluded, along with roughly five repertoires with anomalous nucleotide sharing. This immuneACCESS table, as held by TCRdb, lists in-frame sequences with V and J called but not all clones. Of the missing ones, under half trace to an unresolved V gene in checked studies; the others have no known cause. The D gene and trimming were derived from the DNA, and the V and J assignments and clone size from that table. The sample contains some 71,000 clones, about 76% of them found a single time. 3% to 4% of the sample belongs to the ten largest clones.

The sequenced sample was PBMCs. The TCR was taken from a young man in good health and CMV-seronegative.

CDR3 loop: CASSASGGPNGYTF. The DNA sequence is as follows: TGTGCCAGCAGTGCCTCCGGGGGGCCGAATGGCTACACCTTC. The chain was built from TRBV25-1 and TRBJ1-2; the D region possibly corresponds to TRBD1 (6 bases align). Reading from cysteine to phenylalanine, the CDR3 counts 14 amino acids. Left in the record is the CDR3 DNA by itself, 42 bases read in frame from the first base. For CDR1 and CDR2, the germline V gene lists MGHDK and SYGVNS. V loses 4 bases of germline sequence and J loses 6 bases, and the interval between the two ends is 15 bases.